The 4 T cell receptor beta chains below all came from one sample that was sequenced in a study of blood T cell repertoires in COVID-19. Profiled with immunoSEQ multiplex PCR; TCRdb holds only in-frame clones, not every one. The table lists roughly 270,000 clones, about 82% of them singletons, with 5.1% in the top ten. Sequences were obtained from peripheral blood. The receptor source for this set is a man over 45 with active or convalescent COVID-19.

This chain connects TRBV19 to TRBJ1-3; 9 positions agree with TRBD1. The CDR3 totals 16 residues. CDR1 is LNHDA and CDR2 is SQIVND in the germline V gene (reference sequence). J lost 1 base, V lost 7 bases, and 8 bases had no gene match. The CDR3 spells CASNRGQADSGNTIYF. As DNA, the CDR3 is TGTGCCAGTAACAGGGGGCAGGCCGATTCTGGAAACACCATATATTTT.

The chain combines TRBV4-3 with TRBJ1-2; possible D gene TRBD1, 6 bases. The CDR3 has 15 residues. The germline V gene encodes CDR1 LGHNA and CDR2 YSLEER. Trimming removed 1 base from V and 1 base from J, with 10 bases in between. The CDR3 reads CASSQGTVFNYGYTF. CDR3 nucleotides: TGCGCCAGCAGCCAAGGGACAGTGTTTAACTATGGCTACACCTTC.

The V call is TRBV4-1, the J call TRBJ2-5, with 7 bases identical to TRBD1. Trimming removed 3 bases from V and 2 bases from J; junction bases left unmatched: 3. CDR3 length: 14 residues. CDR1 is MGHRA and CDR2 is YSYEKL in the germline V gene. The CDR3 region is CASSQDRRQETQYF. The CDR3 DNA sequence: TGCGCCAGCAGCCAGGACAGGAGACAAGAGACCCAGTACTTC.

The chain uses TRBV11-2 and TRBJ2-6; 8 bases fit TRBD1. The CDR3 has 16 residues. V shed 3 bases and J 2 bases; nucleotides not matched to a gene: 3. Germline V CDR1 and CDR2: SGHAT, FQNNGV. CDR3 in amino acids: CASSLDRAPGANVLTF. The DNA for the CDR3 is TGTGCCAGCAGCTTGGACAGGGCCCCTGGGGCCAACGTCCTGACTTTC.